The 32 T cell receptor beta chains reported below all come from one sample, sequenced in a study of response to subunit inactivated influenza vaccine. Each CDR3 protein is one row after TCRdb ran MiXCR on the RT-PCR reads. There are about 650,000 distinct CDR3 sequences in the sample; 14% occur only once, and 6% to 9.5% lies in the top ten. The sample was PBMCs from blood, taken approximately 15 days before vaccination. These receptors came from a man in his fifties who received an inactivated influenza vaccine.

A few counts support this clonotype. The V and J genes are TRBV7-2 and TRBJ2-3; the D gene is possibly TRBD2 (6 bases). Germline CDR1 reads SGHTA; CDR2 reads FQGNSA. Trimming left V 2 bases short and J 2 bases short, with 14 bases between. The CDR3 length is 16 residues. The CDR3 DNA is TGTGCCAGCAGCTTAACCGGGACTTCTTTCACAGATACGCAGTATTTT. Protein sequence: CASSLTGTSFTDTQYF.

The J gene is TRBJ1-2, the V gene TRBV25-1; D is undetermined. Per germline, CDR1 MGHDK and CDR2 SYGVNS. V was clipped by 4 bases and J by 1 base, with 7 bases between them. This CDR3 has 13 amino acids. The CDR3 loop is CASSVADNYGYTF. DNA for the CDR3: TGTGCCAGCAGTGTGGCCGATAACTATGGCTACACCTTC.

This chain uses TRBV4-2 with TRBJ2-1; D not resolved. This CDR3 contains 14 residues. Trimming removed 0 bases at V and 4 bases at J, with 7 bases between. Germline V gene sequence: CDR1 LGHNA, CDR2 YNFKEQ. Here the CDR3 DNA reads TGTGCCAGCAGCCAAGAGGCTGTTTACAATGAGCAGTTCTTC. Protein: CASSQEAVYNEQFF.

This clonotype appeared a few times. V is TRBV6-5 and J is TRBJ1-1, with unresolved D. Looked up from germline, CDR1 is MNHEY and CDR2 is SVGAGI. The CDR3 sequence is 14 residues long. V dropped 2 bases and J dropped 4 bases, with 11 bases sitting between them. The CDR3 is CASSYKGATTEAFF. The CDR3 DNA reads TGTGCCAGCAGTTACAAGGGAGCGACCACTGAAGCTTTCTTT.

This clonotype was found a few times. The rearrangement links TRBV5-5 to TRBJ2-7; the D is unclear. CDR1 and CDR2 (germline): SGHKS, YYEKEE (reference sequence). CDR3 length equals 13 residues. Trimming shortened V by 6 bases and J by 2 bases, and 12 bases separated the two germline ends. CDR3 sequence: CASNLPLTYEQYF. The CDR3 bases are TGTGCCAGCAACCTCCCCCTAACCTACGAGCAGTACTTC.

This clonotype came up a few times. The chain carries TRBV12-3 or TRBV12-4 and TRBJ2-1; D is ambiguous. There are 12 residues in the CDR3. V was pared by 7 bases and J by 7 bases, with 11 bases between. The CDR3 here is CASNLLRNEQFF. CDR3 DNA sequence: TGTGCCAGCAATCTTTTGCGAAATGAGCAGTTCTTC.

This clonotype was picked up many times. The V gene is TRBV10-3, the J gene TRBJ2-1, with D tentatively TRBD2 (7 bases). Trimming removed 4 bases from V and 8 bases from J, with 15 bases in between. The germline gives CDR1 ENHRY, CDR2 SYGVKD. This CDR3 region has 14 residues. The CDR3 sequence: CAISVKGGADEQFF. The CDR3 coding sequence is TGTGCCATCAGTGTCAAAGGGGGGGCCGATGAGCAGTTCTTC.

V usage is TRBV12-3 or TRBV12-4 and J usage is TRBJ2-1; 7 bases are a match to TRBD1. This CDR3 comprises 14 residues. The V and J ends lost 6 bases and 8 bases, in that order; junction bases with no gene match: 10. CDR3: CASSLGQKVDEQFF. CDR3 coding DNA: TGTGCCAGCAGCCTGGGACAGAAAGTTGATGAGCAGTTCTTC.

This rearrangement joins TRBV4-2 to TRBJ2-5, with TRBD2 matching over 8 bases. The V gene's germline CDR1 is LGHNA and CDR2 YNFKEQ. With 4 bases clipped from V and 4 bases from J, the junction kept 11 bases outside the gene matches. The CDR3 totals 16 residues. Here the CDR3 DNA reads TGTGCCAGCAGCCGCAATCCGGGACTAGGAGGAGAGACCCAGTACTTC. Translating it yields CASSRNPGLGGETQYF.

J is TRBJ2-7 and V is TRBV28, with 8 bases lining up with TRBD2. V lost 9 bases to trimming and J lost 6 bases; unmatched junction nucleotides: 16. Germline V CDR1 and CDR2: MDHEN, SYDVKM. The CDR3 runs 15 residues. The CDR3: CASEGPSGWRGEQYF. The CDR3 nucleotides are TGTGCCAGTGAGGGTCCTAGCGGGTGGAGGGGCGAGCAGTACTTC. The full variable domain, rest sourced from reference TRBV28 and TRBJ2-7, is DVKVTQSSRYLVKRTGEKVFLECVQDMDHENMFWYRQDPGLGLRLIYFSYDVKMKEKGDIPEGYSVSREKKERFSLILESASTNQTSMYLCASEGPSGWRGEQYFGPGTRLTVT.

This clonotype was counted between two and nine times. The chain employs TRBV6-4 and TRBJ2-4; no firm D call. The CDR3 totals 19 residues. Germline lookup yields CDR1 MRHNA and CDR2 SNTAGT. V gave up 7 bases and J gave up 0 bases, with 25 bases separating them. The CDR3 sequence is CASMPQITIPKLAKNIQYF. The CDR3 nucleotides read TGTGCCAGCATGCCGCAAATAACCATCCCGAAGCTAGCCAAAAACATTCAGTACTTC.

This clonotype was recorded at least ten times. J is TRBJ1-3 and V is TRBV28; the D is unclear. The CDR3 has 15 amino acids. V was cut by 6 bases and J by 1 base, with 13 bases left in between. Germline V gene lookup returns CDR1 MDHEN and CDR2 SYDVKM. The CDR3 DNA follows: TGTGCCAGCAGCCCTCCGCGTATTTCTGGAAACACCATATATTTT. This sequence encodes CASSPPRISGNTIYF. Combining the CDR3 with reference TRBV28 and TRBJ1-3 gives the whole variable domain DVKVTQSSRYLVKRTGEKVFLECVQDMDHENMFWYRQDPGLGLRLIYFSYDVKMKEKGDIPEGYSVSREKKERFSLILESASTNQTSMYLCASSPPRISGNTIYFGEGSWLTVV.

The chain links TRBV15 to TRBJ2-5; D is ambiguous. V gave up 4 bases and J gave up 0 bases, with 12 bases separating them. The CDR3 runs to 15 residues. Germline V gene sequence: CDR1 LNHNV, CDR2 YYDKDF (reference sequence). In DNA, the CDR3 is TGTGCCACCAGCAAGTCTTCGAAACACCAAGAGACCCAGTACTTC. It is translated as CATSKSSKHQETQYF.

V and J are TRBV6-2 or TRBV6-3 and TRBJ2-7; TRBD2 agrees at 10 bases. Per germline, CDR1 MNHEY and CDR2 SVGEGT. Trimming took 7 bases from V and 1 from J; bases not matched to a gene: 4. The CDR3 is 14 amino acids. The chain's CDR3 is CASIRTSGSYEQYF. CDR3 in DNA: TGTGCCAGCATTCGGACTAGCGGTTCCTACGAGCAGTACTTC.

There are many counts of this clonotype. This chain links TRBV5-1 with TRBJ2-3, with a tentative D call TRBD1 (6 bases). The CDR3 spans 15 residues. Trimming stripped 4 bases from V and 2 bases from J, with 14 bases between. CDR1 is SGHRS, CDR2 YFSETQ, per germline. The CDR3 reads CASSGSQGITDTQYF. CDR3 nucleotide sequence: TGCGCCAGCAGCGGGTCGCAGGGGATCACAGATACGCAGTATTTT.

This clonotype occurred a few times. The V and J genes are TRBV2 and TRBJ2-7; D perhaps matches TRBD2 (5 bases). The germline V gene encodes CDR1 SNHLY and CDR2 FYNNEI. The CDR3 loop spans 13 amino acids. V shed 1 base and J shed 3 bases, with 7 bases lying between them. Here the CDR3 reads CASSEGSDYEQYF. In nucleotides, the CDR3 is TGTGCCAGCAGTGAAGGTAGCGACTACGAGCAGTACTTC.

Remarks on this clonotype: A much larger clone lies a single base off, so this may be a read error. The J gene is TRBJ2-7, the V gene TRBV6-2 or TRBV6-3; no clear D gene. CDR3 length: 14 amino acids. V was shortened by 5 bases and J by 7 bases, with 18 bases between the two germline ends. Germline CDR1 and CDR2: MNHEY and SVGEGT. CDR3 DNA sequence: TGTGCCAGCAGTCCCCCCGGCCGGGCGCCGGAGCAGTACTTC. Its protein product is CASSPPGRAPEQYF.

This clonotype has ten or more counts. The V gene is TRBV4-1, the J gene TRBJ2-1; 7 bases line up with TRBD1. V lost 5 bases to trimming and J lost 2 bases; unmatched junction nucleotides: 6. CDR3 size: 15 residues. Germline assignment: CDR1 MGHRA and CDR2 YSYEKL. The CDR3 spells CASSSQGEAYNEQFF. The CDR3 DNA follows: TGCGCCAGCAGCAGTCAGGGGGAAGCCTACAATGAGCAGTTCTTC.

This clonotype was observed many times. The J gene is TRBJ1-1, the V gene TRBV6-6, with TRBD1 matching over 7 bases. The germline V gene encodes CDR1 MNHNY and CDR2 SVGAGI (reference sequence). V was clipped by 10 bases and J by 0 bases; unmatched bases: 5. This CDR3 has 13 residues. CDR3 in DNA: TGTGCCACCATGGACAGGATGAACACTGAAGCTTTCTTT. Amino acid sequence: CATMDRMNTEAFF.

This rearrangement joins TRBV7-3 to TRBJ2-3; 7 bases are shared with TRBD1. CDR1 and CDR2 from the germline V gene are SGHTA and FQGTGA. The CDR3 contains 15 residues. Losses at the gene ends were 3 bases for V and 3 bases for J; bases not matched to a gene: 6. The CDR3 region has the DNA TGTGCCAGCAGCTTCACAGGGGCCCGTACAGATACGCAGTATTTT. Residues: CASSFTGARTDTQYF.

In this sample, this clonotype turned up a few times. This rearrangement joins TRBV5-4 to TRBJ2-5; the D gene is possibly TRBD2 (5 bases). V dropped 1 base and J dropped 3 bases, with 16 bases sitting between them. The CDR3 has 16 amino acids. The germline V gene encodes CDR1 SGHNT and CDR2 YYREEE (reference sequence). In nucleotides, the CDR3 is TGTGCCAGCAGCTTGACTACTAGGCCGGACGAAGAGACCCAGTACTTC. Translation gives CASSLTTRPDEETQYF.

The chain combines TRBV20-1 with TRBJ1-1, with D unclear. The germline V gene encodes CDR1 DFQATT and CDR2 SNEGSKA (reference sequence). V lost 0 bases to trimming and J lost 4 bases, with 6 bases between them. The CDR3 is made up of 12 amino acids. CDR3: CSARDLSTEAFF. The CDR3, as DNA: TGCAGTGCTAGAGACCTTTCCACTGAAGCTTTCTTT.

The chain combines TRBV6-5 with TRBJ2-6; D remains unclear. The V gene lost 2 bases and the J gene lost 0 bases, with 5 bases spanning the gap. In germline, CDR1 is MNHEY, CDR2 SVGAGI. There are 15 residues in the CDR3. The CDR3 here is CASSYSYSGANVLTF. For the CDR3, the DNA is TGTGCCAGCAGTTACAGCTACTCTGGGGCCAACGTCCTGACTTTC.

This clonotype was observed a few times. J is TRBJ2-5 and V is TRBV9; D unclear. Trimming took 0 bases from V and 4 from J, leaving 7 bases between them. The CDR3 spans 13 residues. Germline V CDR1 and CDR2: SGDLS, YYNGEE. The CDR3 DNA reads as TGTGCCAGCAGCGTAGACTCGAGAGAGACCCAGTACTTC. Its protein is CASSVDSRETQYF.

This chain links TRBV24-1 with TRBJ2-3; possibly TRBD2 for D (5 bases). CDR1 and CDR2 from the germline V gene are KGHDR and SFDVKD. This CDR3 comprises 14 residues. Deletions cut 5 bases from V and 7 bases from J, with 15 bases between. In nucleotides, the CDR3 is TGTGCCACCAGTGGTCAGCGGCCGGGGAATACGCAGTATTTT. The encoded protein is CATSGQRPGNTQYF.

The chain combines TRBV20-1 with TRBJ1-4; tentative D call: TRBD1 (6 bases). The V end was cut by 4 bases, the J end by 5 bases, with 11 bases between. CDR1 is DFQATT, CDR2 SNEGSKA, per germline (reference sequence). The CDR3 has 13 amino acids. CDR3 in DNA: TGCAGTGCTACGACAGGCCCAAATGAAAAACTGTTTTTT. This encodes CSATTGPNEKLFF.

Only a few counts were recorded for this clonotype. This rearrangement joins TRBV7-9 to TRBJ2-7; 10 bases map to TRBD2. The germline CDR1 and CDR2 sequences are SEHNR and FQNEAQ (reference sequence). With 11 bases clipped from V and 4 bases from J, the junction kept 8 bases outside the gene matches. The CDR3 consists of 13 residues. The CDR3 reads CALAGGASYEQYF. In DNA, the CDR3 is TGTGCCTTAGCGGGGGGAGCCTCGTACGAGCAGTACTTC.

This clonotype was seen at least ten times. The V gene is TRBV6-2 or TRBV6-3, the J gene TRBJ1-5, with 8 bases matching TRBD1. The V gene end was trimmed by 2 bases and the J gene end by 1 base; junction bases not matched to a gene: 13. Germline CDR1 MNHEY, CDR2 SVGEGT. The CDR3 consists of 19 residues. Here the CDR3 reads CASSYLRRGPIKSNQPQHF. Written as DNA, the CDR3 is TGTGCCAGCAGTTACCTCCGCAGGGGGCCGATCAAGAGCAATCAGCCCCAGCATTTT.

The rearrangement links TRBV7-2 to TRBJ2-5; the match to TRBD2 covers 8 bases. This CDR3 comprises 15 residues. The germline gives CDR1 SGHTA, CDR2 FQGNSA. Germline trimming cut 2 bases from V and 5 bases from J; bases unmatched to any gene: 7. The CDR3 sequence is CASSLLPGGRETQYF. Here the CDR3 DNA reads TGTGCCAGCAGCTTATTGCCGGGGGGGCGTGAGACCCAGTACTTC.

This clonotype was detected a few times. This chain uses TRBV12-5 with TRBJ2-5; weak D call: TRBD2 (5 bases). The CDR3 has 15 amino acids. The germline V gene has CDR1 LGHNT and CDR2 FRNRAP. V was shortened by 5 bases and J by 4 bases, with 17 bases between the two germline ends. The CDR3 nucleotides are TGTGCTAGTGGTATGCAAGGTCGCGAGGGAGAGACCCAGTACTTC. Translation: CASGMQGREGETQYF.

The gene calls are TRBV12-3 or TRBV12-4 and TRBJ2-7, with 9 bases matching TRBD1. This CDR3 spans 15 amino acids. V lost 6 bases to trimming and J lost 6 bases; unmatched junction nucleotides: 12. The CDR3 region is CASRPAGTGSVEQYF. CDR3 nucleotide sequence: TGTGCCAGCAGACCCGCCGGGACAGGGTCGGTCGAGCAGTACTTC.

Concerning this clonotype: The junction departs from the called germline gene at one end, perhaps through a read error. The chain couples TRBV7-2 to TRBJ1-1; D uncertain. Germline V CDR1 and CDR2: SGHTA, FQGNSA. CDR3 length: 14 amino acids. DNA for the CDR3: TGTGCCAGCAGCTCTAACCCGGGGAACACTGAAGCTTACTTT. Amino acid sequence: CASSSNPGNTEAYF.